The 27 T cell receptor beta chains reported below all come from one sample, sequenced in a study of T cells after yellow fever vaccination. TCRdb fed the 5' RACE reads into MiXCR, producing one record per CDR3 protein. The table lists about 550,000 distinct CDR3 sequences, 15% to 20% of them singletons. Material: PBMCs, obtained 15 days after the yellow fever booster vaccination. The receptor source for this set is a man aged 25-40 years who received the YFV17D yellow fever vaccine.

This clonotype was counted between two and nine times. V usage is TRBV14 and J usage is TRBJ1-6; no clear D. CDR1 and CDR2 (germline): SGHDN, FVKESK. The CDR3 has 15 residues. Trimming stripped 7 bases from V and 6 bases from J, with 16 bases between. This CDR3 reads CASKFSTEANSPLHF. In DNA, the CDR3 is TGTGCCAGCAAATTTTCTACAGAAGCTAATTCACCCCTCCACTTT.

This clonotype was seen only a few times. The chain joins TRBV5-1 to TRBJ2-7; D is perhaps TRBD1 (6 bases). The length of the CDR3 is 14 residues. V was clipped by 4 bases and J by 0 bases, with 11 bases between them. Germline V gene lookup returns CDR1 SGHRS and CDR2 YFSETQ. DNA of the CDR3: TGCGCCAGCAGCCGGGACATGAGCTCCTACGAGCAGTACTTC. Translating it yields CASSRDMSSYEQYF.

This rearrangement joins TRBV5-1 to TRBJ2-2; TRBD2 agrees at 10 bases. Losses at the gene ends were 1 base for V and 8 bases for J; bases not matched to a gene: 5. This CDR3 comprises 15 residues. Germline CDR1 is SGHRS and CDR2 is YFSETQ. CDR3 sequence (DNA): TGCGCCAGCAGCTTGTCTAGCGGGAGTTCGGGGGAGCTGTTTTTT. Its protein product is CASSLSSGSSGELFF.

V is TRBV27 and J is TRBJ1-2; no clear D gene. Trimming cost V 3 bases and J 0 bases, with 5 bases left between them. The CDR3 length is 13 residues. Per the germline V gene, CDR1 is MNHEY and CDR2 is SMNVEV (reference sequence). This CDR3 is CASSFQANYGYTF. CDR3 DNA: TGTGCCAGCAGTTTTCAAGCTAACTATGGCTACACCTTC.

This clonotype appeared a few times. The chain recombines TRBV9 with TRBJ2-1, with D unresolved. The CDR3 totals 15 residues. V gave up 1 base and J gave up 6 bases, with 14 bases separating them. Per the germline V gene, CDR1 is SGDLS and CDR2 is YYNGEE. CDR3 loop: CASSVSRVPGNEQFF. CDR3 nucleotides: TGTGCCAGCAGCGTATCCCGGGTTCCGGGCAATGAGCAGTTCTTC.

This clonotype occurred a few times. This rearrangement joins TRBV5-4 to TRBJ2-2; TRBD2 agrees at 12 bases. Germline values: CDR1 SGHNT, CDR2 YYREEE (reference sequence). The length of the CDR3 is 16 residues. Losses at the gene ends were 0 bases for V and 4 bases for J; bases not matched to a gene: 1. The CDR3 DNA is TGTGCCAGCAGCTTGGTGGGACTAGCGGGCACCGGGGAGCTGTTTTTT. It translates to CASSLVGLAGTGELFF.

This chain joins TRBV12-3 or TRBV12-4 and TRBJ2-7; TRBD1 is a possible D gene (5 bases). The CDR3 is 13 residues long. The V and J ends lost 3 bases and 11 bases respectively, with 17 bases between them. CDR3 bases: TGTGCCAGCAGTTTTCTCGAAAGGGGCCAGGAGTACTTC. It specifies CASSFLERGQEYF.

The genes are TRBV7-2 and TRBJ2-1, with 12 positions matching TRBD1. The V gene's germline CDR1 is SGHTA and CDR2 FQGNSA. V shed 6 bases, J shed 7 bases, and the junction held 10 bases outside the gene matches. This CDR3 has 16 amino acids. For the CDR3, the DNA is TGTGCCAGCAGGTCATCCGGGACAGGGGGCTATAATGAGCAGTTCTTC. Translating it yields CASRSSGTGGYNEQFF.

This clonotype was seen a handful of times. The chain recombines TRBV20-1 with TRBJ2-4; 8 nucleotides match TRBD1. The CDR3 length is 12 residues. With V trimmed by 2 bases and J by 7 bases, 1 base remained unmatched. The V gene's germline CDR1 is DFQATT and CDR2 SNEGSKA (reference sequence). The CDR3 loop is CSARTGGNIQYF. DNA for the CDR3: TGCAGTGCTAGAACAGGGGGTAACATTCAGTACTTC.

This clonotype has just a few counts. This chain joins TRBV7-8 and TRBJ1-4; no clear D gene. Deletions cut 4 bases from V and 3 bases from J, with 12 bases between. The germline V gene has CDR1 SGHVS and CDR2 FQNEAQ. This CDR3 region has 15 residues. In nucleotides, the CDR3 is TGTGCCAGCAGCTCTAAAGAGGGAGCTAATGAAAAACTGTTTTTT. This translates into CASSSKEGANEKLFF. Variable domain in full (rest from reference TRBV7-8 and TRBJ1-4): GAGVSQSPRYKVAKRGQDVALRCDPISGHVSLFWYQQALGQGPEFLTYFQNEAQLDKSGLPSDRFFAERPEGSVSTLKIQRTQQEDSAVYLCASSSKEGANEKLFFGSGTQLSVL.

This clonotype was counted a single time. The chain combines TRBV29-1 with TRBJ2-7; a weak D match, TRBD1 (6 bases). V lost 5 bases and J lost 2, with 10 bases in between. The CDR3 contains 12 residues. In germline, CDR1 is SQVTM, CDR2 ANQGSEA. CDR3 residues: CSVLGQTYEQYF. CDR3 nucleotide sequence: TGCAGCGTTTTAGGACAGACCTACGAGCAGTACTTC.

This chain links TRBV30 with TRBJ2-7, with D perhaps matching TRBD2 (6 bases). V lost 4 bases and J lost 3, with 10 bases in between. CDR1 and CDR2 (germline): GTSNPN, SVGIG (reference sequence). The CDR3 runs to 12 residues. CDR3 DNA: TGTGCCTGGATGCGGGGTCACTACGAGCAGTACTTC. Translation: CAWMRGHYEQYF.

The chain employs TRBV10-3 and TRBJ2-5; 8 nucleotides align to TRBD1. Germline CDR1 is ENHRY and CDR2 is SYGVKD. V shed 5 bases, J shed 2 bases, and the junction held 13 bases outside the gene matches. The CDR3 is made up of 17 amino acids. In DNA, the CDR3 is TGTGCCATCAGTCACAGGTTGGGCCAGGGGGCACAAGAGACCCAGTACTTC. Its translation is CAISHRLGQGAQETQYF.

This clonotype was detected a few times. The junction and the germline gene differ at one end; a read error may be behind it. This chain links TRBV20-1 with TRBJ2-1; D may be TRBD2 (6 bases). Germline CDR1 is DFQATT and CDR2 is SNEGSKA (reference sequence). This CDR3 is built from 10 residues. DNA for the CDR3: TGCAGTACTAGCTTCAATGAGCAGTTCTTC. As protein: CSTSFNEQFF.

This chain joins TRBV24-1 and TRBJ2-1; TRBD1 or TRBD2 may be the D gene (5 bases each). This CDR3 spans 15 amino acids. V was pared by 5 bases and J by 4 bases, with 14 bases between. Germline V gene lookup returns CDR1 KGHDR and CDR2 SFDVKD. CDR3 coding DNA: TGTGCCACCAGTGGGACAACTAGAGATTACAATGAGCAGTTCTTC. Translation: CATSGTTRDYNEQFF.

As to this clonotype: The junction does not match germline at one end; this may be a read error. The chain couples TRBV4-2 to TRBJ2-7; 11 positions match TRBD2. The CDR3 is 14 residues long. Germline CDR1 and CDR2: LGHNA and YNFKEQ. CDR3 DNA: TGTGCCAGCAGCCAAGTTGAGACTAGCGGGATAAGGAACTTC. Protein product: CASSQVETSGIRNF.

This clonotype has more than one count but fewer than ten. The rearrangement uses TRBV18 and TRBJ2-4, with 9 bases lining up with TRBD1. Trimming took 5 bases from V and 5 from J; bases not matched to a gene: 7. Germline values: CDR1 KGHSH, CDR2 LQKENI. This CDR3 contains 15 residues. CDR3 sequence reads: CASSAGRTGENIQYF. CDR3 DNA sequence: TGTGCCAGCTCAGCCGGGCGGACAGGGGAAAACATTCAGTACTTC. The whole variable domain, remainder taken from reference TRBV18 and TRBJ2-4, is NAGVMQNPRHLVRRRGQEARLRCSPMKGHSHVYWYRQLPEEGLKFMVYLQKENIIDESGMPKERFSAEFPKEGPSILRIQQVVRGDSAAYFCASSAGRTGENIQYFGAGTRLSVL.

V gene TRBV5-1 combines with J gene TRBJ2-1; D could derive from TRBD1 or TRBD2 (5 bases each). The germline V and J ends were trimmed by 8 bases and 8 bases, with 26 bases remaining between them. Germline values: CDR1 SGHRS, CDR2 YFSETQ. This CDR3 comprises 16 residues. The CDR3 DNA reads TGCGCCAGTGCCCCAGGGTTAACTACTGGGGGTGATGAGCAGTTCTTC. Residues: CASAPGLTTGGDEQFF. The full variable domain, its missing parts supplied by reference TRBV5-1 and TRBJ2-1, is KAGVTQTPRYLIKTRGQQVTLSCSPISGHRSVSWYQQTPGQGLQFLFEYFSETQRNKGNFPGRFSGRQFSNSRSEMNVSTLELGDSALYLCASAPGLTTGGDEQFFGPGTRLTVL.

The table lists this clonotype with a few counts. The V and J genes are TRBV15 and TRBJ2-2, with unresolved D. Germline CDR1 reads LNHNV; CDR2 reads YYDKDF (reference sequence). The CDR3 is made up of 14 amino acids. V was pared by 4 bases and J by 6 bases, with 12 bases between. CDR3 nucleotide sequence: TGTGCCACCAGCACCCAAGGTCGATCCGGGGAGCTGTTTTTT. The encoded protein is CATSTQGRSGELFF.

This chain's CDR3 is CASSSTGAPGDTQYF. The CDR3 DNA is TGTGCCAGCAGCTCCACGGGGGCGCCTGGAGATACGCAGTATTTT. The chain is built from TRBV5-6 and TRBJ2-3, with D perhaps assigned TRBD1 or TRBD2 (6 bases each). Germline V gene lookup returns CDR1 SGHDT and CDR2 YYEEEE. V lost 3 bases, J lost 5 bases, and 16 bases lay in between. The length of the CDR3 is 15 residues.

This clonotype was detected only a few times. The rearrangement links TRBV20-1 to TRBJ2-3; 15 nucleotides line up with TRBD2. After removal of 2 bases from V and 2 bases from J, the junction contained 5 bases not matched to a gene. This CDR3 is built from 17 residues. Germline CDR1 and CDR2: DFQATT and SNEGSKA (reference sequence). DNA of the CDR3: TGCAGTGCTAGAATCGGACTAGCGGGAGGGAACACAGATACGCAGTATTTT. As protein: CSARIGLAGGNTDTQYF.

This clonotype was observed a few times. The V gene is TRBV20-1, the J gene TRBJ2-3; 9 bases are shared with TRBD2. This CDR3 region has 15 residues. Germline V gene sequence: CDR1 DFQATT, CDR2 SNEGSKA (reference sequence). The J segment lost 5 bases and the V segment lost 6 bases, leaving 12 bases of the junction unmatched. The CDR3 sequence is CSAPEASGTKDTQYF. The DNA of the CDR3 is TGCAGTGCCCCTGAGGCTAGCGGGACGAAAGATACGCAGTATTTT.

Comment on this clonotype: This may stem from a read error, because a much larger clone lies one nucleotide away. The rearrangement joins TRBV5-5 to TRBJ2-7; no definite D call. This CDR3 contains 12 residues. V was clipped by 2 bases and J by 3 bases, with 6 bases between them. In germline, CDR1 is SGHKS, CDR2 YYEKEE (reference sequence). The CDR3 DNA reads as TGTGCCAGCAGCTTAGTCCACTACGAGCAGTACTTC. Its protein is CASSLVHYEQYF.

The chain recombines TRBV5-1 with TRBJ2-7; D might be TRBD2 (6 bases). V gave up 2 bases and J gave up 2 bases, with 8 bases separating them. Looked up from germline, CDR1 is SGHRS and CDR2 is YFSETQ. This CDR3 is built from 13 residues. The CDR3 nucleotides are TGCGCCAGCAGCTTCCGGGAGCCCTACGAGCAGTACTTC. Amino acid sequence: CASSFREPYEQYF.

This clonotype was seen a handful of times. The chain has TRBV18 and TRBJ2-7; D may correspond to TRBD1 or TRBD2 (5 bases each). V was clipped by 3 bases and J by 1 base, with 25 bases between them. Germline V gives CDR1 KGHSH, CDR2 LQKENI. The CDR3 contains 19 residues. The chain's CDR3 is CASSPPYRIDSSDSYEQYF. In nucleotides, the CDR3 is TGTGCCAGCTCACCCCCCTATAGGATCGACAGTAGCGATTCCTACGAGCAGTACTTC.

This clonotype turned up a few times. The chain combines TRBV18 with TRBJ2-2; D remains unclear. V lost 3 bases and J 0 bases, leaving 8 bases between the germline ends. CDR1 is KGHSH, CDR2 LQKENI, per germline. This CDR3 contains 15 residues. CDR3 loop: CASSPAGANTGELFF. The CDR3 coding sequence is TGTGCCAGCTCACCGGCCGGAGCGAACACCGGGGAGCTGTTTTTT.

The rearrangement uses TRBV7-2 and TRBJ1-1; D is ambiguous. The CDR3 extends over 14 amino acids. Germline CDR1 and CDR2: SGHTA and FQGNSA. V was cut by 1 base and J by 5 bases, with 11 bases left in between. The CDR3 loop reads CASSLGGQSTEAFF. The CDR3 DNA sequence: TGTGCCAGCAGCTTAGGAGGGCAATCGACTGAAGCTTTCTTT.